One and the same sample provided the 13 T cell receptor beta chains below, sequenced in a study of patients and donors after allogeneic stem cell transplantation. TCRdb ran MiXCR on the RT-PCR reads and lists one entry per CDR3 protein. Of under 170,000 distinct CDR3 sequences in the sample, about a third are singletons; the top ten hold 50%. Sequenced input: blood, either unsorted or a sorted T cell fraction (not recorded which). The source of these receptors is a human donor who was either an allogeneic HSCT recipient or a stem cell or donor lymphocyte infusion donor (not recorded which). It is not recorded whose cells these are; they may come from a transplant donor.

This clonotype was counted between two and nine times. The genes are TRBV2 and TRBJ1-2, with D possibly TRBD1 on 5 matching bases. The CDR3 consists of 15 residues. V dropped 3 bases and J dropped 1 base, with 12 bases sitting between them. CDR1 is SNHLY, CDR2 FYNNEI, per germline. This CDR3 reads CASSDPTAINYGYTF. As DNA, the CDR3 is TGTGCCAGCAGTGATCCGACAGCGATTAACTATGGCTACACCTTC.

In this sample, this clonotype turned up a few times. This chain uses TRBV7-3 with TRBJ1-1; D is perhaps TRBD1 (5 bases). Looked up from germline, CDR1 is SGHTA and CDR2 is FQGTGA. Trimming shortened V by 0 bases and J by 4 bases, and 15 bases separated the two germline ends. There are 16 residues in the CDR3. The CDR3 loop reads CASSLTIGEGPTEAFF. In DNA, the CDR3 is TGTGCCAGCAGCTTAACAATCGGCGAGGGGCCCACTGAAGCTTTCTTT.

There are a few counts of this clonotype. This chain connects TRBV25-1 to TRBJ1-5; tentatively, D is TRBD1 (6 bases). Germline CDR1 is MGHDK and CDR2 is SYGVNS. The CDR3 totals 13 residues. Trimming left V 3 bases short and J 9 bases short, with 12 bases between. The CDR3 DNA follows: TGTGCCAGCAGTGACAGGGGAAGGGCGCCCCAGCATTTT. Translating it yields CASSDRGRAPQHF.

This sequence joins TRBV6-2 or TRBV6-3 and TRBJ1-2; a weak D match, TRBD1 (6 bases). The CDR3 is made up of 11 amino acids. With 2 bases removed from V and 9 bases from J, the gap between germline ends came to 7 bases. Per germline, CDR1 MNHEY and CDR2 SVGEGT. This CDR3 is CASSYGTRYTF. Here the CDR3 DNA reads TGTGCCAGCAGTTACGGGACACGCTACACCTTC.

The CDR3 DNA follows: TGTGCCAGCAGTGAAGGGGTGGGGACATCCTCCTACAATGAGCAGTTCTTC. Amino acid sequence: CASSEGVGTSSYNEQFF. The chain couples TRBV25-1 to TRBJ2-1, with a possible D match to TRBD1 (6 bases). The germline CDR1 and CDR2 sequences are MGHDK and SYGVNS. The ends were cut back, 2 bases at V and 0 bases at J, with 14 bases in the middle. The CDR3 has 17 residues.

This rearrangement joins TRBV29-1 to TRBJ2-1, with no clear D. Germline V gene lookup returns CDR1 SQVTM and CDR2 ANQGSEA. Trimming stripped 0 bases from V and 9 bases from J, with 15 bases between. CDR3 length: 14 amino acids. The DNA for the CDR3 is TGCAGCGTTGAAGATTTCGGGCCCTCGAGTGAGCAGTTCTTC. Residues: CSVEDFGPSSEQFF.

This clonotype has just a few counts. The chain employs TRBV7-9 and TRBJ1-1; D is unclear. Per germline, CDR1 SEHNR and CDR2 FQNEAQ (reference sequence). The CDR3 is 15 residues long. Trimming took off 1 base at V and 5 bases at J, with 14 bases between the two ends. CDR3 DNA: TGTGCCAGCAGCTTAGTGGCAGGCCGGGATACTGAAGCTTTCTTT. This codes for CASSLVAGRDTEAFF.

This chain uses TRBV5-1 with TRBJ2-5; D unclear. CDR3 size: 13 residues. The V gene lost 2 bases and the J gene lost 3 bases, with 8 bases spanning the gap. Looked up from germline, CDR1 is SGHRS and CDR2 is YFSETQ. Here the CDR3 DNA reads TGCGCCAGCAGCTTCCCCCCTAAAGAGACCCAGTACTTC. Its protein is CASSFPPKETQYF.

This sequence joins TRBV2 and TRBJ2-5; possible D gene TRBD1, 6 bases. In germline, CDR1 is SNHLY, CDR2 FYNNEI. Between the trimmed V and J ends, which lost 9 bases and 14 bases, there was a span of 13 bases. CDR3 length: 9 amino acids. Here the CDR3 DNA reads TGTGCCAGTCCCACAGGGCCCTACTTC. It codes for CASPTGPYF.

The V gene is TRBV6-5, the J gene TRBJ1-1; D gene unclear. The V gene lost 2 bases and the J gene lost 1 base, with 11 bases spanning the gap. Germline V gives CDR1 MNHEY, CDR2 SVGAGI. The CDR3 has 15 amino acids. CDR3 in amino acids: CASSYGRWGNTEAFF. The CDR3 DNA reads TGTGCCAGCAGTTACGGGCGCTGGGGGAACACTGAAGCTTTCTTT.

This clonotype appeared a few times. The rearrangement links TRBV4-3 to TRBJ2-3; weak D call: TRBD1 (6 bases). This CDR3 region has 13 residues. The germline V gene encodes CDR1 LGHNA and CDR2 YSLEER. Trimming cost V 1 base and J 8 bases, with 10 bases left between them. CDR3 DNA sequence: TGCGCCAGCAGCCAAGCGGACAGCACTACGCAGTATTTT. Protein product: CASSQADSTTQYF.

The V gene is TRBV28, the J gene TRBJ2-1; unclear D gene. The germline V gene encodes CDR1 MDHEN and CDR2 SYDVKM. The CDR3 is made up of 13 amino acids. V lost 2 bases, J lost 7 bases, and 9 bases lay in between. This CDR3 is CASSLPKKNEQFF. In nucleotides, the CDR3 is TGTGCCAGCAGTTTACCCAAGAAAAATGAGCAGTTCTTC.

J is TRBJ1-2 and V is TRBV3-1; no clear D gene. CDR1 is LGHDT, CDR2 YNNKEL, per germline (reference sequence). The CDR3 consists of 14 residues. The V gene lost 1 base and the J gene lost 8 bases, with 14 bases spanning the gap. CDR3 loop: CASSQANAGRGYTF. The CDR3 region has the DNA TGTGCCAGCAGCCAAGCGAATGCGGGGAGGGGCTACACCTTC.